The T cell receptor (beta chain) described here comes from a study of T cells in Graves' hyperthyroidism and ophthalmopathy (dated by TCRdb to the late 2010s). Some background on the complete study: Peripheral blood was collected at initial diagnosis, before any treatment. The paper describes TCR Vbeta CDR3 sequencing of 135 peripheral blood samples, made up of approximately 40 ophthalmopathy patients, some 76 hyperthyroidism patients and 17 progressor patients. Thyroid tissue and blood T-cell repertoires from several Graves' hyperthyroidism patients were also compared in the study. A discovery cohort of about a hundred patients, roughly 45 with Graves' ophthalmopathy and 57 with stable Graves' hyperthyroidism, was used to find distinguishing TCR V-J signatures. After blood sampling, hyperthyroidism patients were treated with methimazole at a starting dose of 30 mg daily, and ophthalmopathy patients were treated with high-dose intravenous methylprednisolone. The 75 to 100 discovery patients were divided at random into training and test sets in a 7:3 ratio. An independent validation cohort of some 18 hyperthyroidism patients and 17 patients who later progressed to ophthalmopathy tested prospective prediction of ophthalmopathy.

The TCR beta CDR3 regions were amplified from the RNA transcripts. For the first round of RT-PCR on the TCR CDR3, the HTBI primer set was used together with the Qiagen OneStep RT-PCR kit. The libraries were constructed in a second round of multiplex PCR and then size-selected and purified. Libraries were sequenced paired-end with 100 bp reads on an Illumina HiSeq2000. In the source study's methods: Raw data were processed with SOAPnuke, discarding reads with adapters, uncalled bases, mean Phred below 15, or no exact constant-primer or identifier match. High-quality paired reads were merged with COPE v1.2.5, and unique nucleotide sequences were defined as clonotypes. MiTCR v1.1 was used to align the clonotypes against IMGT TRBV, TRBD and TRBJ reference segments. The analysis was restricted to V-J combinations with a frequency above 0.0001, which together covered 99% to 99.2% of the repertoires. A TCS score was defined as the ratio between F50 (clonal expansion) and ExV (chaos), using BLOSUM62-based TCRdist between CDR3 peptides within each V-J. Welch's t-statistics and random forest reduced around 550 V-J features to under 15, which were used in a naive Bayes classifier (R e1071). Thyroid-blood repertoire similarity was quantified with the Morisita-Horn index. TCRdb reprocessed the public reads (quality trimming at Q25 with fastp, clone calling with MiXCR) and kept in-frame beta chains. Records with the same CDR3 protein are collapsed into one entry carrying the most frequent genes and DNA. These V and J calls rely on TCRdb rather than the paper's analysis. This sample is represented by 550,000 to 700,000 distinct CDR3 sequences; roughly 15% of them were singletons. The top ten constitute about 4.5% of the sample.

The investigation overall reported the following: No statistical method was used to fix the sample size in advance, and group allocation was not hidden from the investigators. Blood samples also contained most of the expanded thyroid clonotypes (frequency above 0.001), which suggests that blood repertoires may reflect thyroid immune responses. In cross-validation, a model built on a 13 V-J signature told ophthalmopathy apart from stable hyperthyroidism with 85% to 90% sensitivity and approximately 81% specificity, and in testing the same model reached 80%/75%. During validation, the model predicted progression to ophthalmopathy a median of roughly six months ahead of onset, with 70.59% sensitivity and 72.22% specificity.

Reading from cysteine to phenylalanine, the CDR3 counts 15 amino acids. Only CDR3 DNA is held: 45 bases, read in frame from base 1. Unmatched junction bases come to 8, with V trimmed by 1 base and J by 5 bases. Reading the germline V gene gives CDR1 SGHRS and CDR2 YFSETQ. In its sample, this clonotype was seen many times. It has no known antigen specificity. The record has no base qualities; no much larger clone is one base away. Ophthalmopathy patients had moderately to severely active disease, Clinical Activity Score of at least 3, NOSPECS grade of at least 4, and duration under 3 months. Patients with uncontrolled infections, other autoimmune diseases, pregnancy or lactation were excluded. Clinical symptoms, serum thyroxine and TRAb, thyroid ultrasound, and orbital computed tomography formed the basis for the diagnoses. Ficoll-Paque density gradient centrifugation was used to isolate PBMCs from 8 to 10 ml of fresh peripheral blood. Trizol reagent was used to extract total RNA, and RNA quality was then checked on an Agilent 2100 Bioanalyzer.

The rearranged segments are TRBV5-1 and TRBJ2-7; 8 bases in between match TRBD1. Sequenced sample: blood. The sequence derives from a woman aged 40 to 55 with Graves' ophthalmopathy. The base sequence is TGCGCCAGCAGCTTGTTGGACAGGGAGGTCGACGAGCAGTACTTC. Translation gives CASSLLDREVDEQYF.